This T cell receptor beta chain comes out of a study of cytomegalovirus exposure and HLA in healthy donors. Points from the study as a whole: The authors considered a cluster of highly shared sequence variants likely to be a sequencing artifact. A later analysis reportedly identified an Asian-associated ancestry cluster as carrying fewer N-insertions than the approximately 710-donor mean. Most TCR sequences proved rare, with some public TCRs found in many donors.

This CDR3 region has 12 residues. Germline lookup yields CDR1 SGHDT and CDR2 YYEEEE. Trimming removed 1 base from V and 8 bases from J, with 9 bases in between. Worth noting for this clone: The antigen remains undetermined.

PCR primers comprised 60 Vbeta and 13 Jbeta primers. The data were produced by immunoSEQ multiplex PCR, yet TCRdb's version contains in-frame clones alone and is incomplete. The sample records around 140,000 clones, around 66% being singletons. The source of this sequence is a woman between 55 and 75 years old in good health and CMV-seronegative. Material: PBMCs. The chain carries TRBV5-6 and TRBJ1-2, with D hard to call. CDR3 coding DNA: TGTGCCAGCAGCTTGTTGCGGGGAGGCTACACCTTC. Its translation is CASSLLRGGYTF. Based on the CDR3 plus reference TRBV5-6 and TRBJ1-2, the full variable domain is DAGVTQSPTHLIKTRGQQVTLRCSPKSGHDTVSWYQQALGQGPQFIFQYYEEEERQRGNFPDRFSGHQFPNYSSELNVNALLLGDSALYLCASSLLRGGYTFGSGTRLTVV.